Presented here are 30 T cell receptor beta chains from one specimen sequenced in a study of CD8+ T cells in alopecia areata. Treatment described: oral pan-JAK inhibitor, 5-10 mg twice daily. Extracted from the samples, RNA was reverse transcribed into cDNA to serve as the sequencing template. TCRdb's copy holds only in-frame clones and misses some; the assay was immunoSEQ multiplex PCR. The sample carries about 270,000 clones, about 60% recorded once. The sample here was CD4+ T cells sorted from blood, taken around week 53, from a patient treated with tofacitinib. These receptors were obtained from a human donor with alopecia areata.

There are a few counts of this clone. The rearrangement uses TRBV30 and TRBJ2-1; 11 nucleotides align to TRBD1. CDR3 length: 17 amino acids. The ends lost 4 bases at V and 7 bases at J; junction bases unmatched: 15. Germline CDR1 reads GTSNPN; CDR2 reads SVGIG (reference sequence). The CDR3 sequence: CAWTRRPGQGVLNEQFF. DNA of the CDR3: TGTGCCTGGACCAGACGACCGGGACAGGGGGTTTTGAATGAGCAGTTCTTC.

This clone was recorded only once. The rearrangement uses TRBV29-1 and TRBJ2-1; 13 nucleotides align to TRBD2. With V trimmed by 8 bases and J by 1 base, 11 bases remained unmatched. The CDR3 is 17 amino acids. Germline V gene lookup returns CDR1 SQVTM and CDR2 ANQGSEA. CDR3 nucleotides: TGCAGCATACGAGAGGGACTAGCGGGGTATTCCTACAATGAGCAGTTCTTC. It translates to CSIREGLAGYSYNEQFF.

This chain joins TRBV4-3 and TRBJ1-4; unclear D gene. Looked up from germline, CDR1 is LGHNA and CDR2 is YSLEER. This CDR3 has 13 amino acids. The ends were cut back, 1 base at V and 10 bases at J, with 10 bases in the middle. The CDR3 sequence is CASSQGEVGKLFF. The DNA of the CDR3 is TGCGCCAGCAGCCAAGGGGAGGTGGGAAAACTGTTTTTT.

The genes are TRBV30 and TRBJ2-2, with D possibly being TRBD1 (5 bases). The CDR3 is 13 residues long. Trimming cost V 2 bases and J 4 bases, with 8 bases left between them. Germline CDR1 and CDR2: GTSNPN and SVGIG (reference sequence). Here the CDR3 reads CAWSLQGTGELFF. Here the CDR3 DNA reads TGTGCCTGGAGTTTGCAGGGCACCGGGGAGCTGTTTTTT.

This clone was observed a handful of times. Other nucleotide sequences from this sample produce the same CDR3. J is TRBJ2-5 and V is TRBV30, with TRBD2 matching over 7 bases. The CDR3 is 13 residues long. The trim removed 0 bases at V and 2 bases at J, leaving 0 bases unmatched. Germline lookup yields CDR1 GTSNPN and CDR2 SVGIG (reference sequence). CDR3 nucleotide sequence: TGTGCCTGGAGTGTCGGGGGGCAAGAGACCCAGTACTTC. Protein sequence: CAWSVGGQETQYF.

CDR3 loop: CASSREPHNEQFF. The CDR3 DNA sequence: TGTGCCAGCAGCCGGGAGCCCCACAATGAGCAGTTCTTC. This chain connects TRBV7-2 to TRBJ2-1; possible D gene TRBD2, 6 bases. CDR1 and CDR2 (germline): SGHTA, FQGNSA. The CDR3 has 13 residues. V lost 5 bases to trimming and J lost 5 bases, with 10 bases between them.

The chain uses TRBV19 and TRBJ1-2; TRBD1 might be the D (5 bases). V was clipped by 10 bases and J by 3 bases, with 12 bases between them. This CDR3 comprises 12 residues. Germline-derived CDR1 and CDR2 are LNHDA and SQIVND (reference sequence). The CDR3 loop reads CATQWGDYGYTF. CDR3 nucleotide sequence: TGTGCCACCCAGTGGGGGGACTATGGCTACACCTTC.

The chain is built from TRBV29-1 and TRBJ2-3; 7 positions agree with TRBD1. Germline CDR1 SQVTM, CDR2 ANQGSEA. Trimming removed 1 base from V and 5 bases from J; junction bases left unmatched: 9. The CDR3 consists of 15 residues. The CDR3 sequence is CSVEGGRGRRDTQYF. The CDR3 bases are TGCAGCGTTGAAGGGGGAAGGGGGCGCAGAGATACGCAGTATTTT.

V usage is TRBV30 and J usage is TRBJ2-5, with D hard to call. The germline gives CDR1 GTSNPN, CDR2 SVGIG (reference sequence). Trimming left V 3 bases short and J 4 bases short, with 6 bases between. The CDR3 has 11 amino acids. Written as DNA, the CDR3 is TGTGCCTGGAGCCGGGTAGAGACCCAGTACTTC. Translating gives CAWSRVETQYF.

V usage is TRBV7-9 and J usage is TRBJ1-1; TRBD1 is a possible D gene (6 bases). The CDR3 loop spans 11 amino acids. CDR1 SEHNR and CDR2 FQNEAQ come from the germline V gene (reference sequence). V was pared by 5 bases and J by 10 bases, with 11 bases between. CDR3 residues: CASSQQGSAFF. DNA of the CDR3: TGTGCCAGCAGCCAACAGGGATCAGCTTTCTTT.

The chain employs TRBV5-4 and TRBJ1-1, with a weak D call TRBD1 (5 bases). V was shortened by 0 bases and J by 1 base, with 13 bases between the two germline ends. This CDR3 is 16 amino acids long. Per the germline V gene, CDR1 is SGHNT and CDR2 is YYREEE (reference sequence). The CDR3 region is CASSLASGRQNTEAFF. The DNA of the CDR3 is TGTGCCAGCAGCTTGGCTTCGGGACGGCAGAACACTGAAGCTTTCTTT.

This sequence joins TRBV5-1 and TRBJ2-7; 7 nucleotides align to TRBD1. The CDR3 runs 14 residues. J was trimmed by 0 bases and V by 5 bases; bases with no gene match: 5. CDR1 and CDR2 (germline): SGHRS, YFSETQ. CDR3: CASRMTGLSYEQYF. Here the CDR3 DNA reads TGCGCCAGCAGAATGACAGGGCTCTCCTACGAGCAGTACTTC.

The chain combines TRBV30 with TRBJ2-5; 11 positions agree with TRBD1. This CDR3 comprises 14 residues. Germline values: CDR1 GTSNPN, CDR2 SVGIG (reference sequence). J lost 4 bases, V lost 1 base, and 2 bases had no gene match. The CDR3 is CAWSGTGGAETQYF. For the CDR3, the DNA is TGTGCCTGGAGTGGGACAGGGGGCGCAGAGACCCAGTACTTC.

This clone showed up just a few times. V gene TRBV29-1 combines with J gene TRBJ2-1; TRBD1 or TRBD2 may be the D gene (5 bases each). CDR1 is SQVTM, CDR2 ANQGSEA, per germline. The V end was cut by 6 bases, the J end by 8 bases, with 14 bases between. This CDR3 is 12 amino acids long. The CDR3 nucleotides are TGCAGCGTGTTCGGGGCTCGAGATGAGCAGTTCTTC. Its translation is CSVFGARDEQFF.

V gene TRBV5-1 combines with J gene TRBJ1-2; maybe TRBD1 (6 bases). V shed 5 bases and J shed 1 base, with 12 bases lying between them. The CDR3 loop spans 14 amino acids. Germline assignment: CDR1 SGHRS and CDR2 YFSETQ. The DNA of the CDR3 is TGCGCCAGCAGTGAACAGGGCGTTAACTATGGCTACACCTTC. Its protein product is CASSEQGVNYGYTF.

This clone showed up just once. The gene calls are TRBV29-1 and TRBJ1-1, with TRBD1 matching over 9 bases. This CDR3 comprises 16 residues. V shed 5 bases, J shed 3 bases, and the junction held 13 bases outside the gene matches. The germline gives CDR1 SQVTM, CDR2 ANQGSEA. CDR3 sequence (DNA): TGCAGCGTTCTCCTGGGACAGGGTATTATAGACACTGAAGCTTTCTTT. It yields the protein CSVLLGQGIIDTEAFF.

The chain recombines TRBV11-2 with TRBJ2-1, with a possible D match to TRBD2 (6 bases). CDR3 length equals 16 residues. Germline V gives CDR1 SGHAT, CDR2 FQNNGV. The V end lost 1 base, the J end lost 13 bases, and 23 bases lay between the germline ends. This CDR3 is CASSLVEGSSRKVQFF. DNA for the CDR3: TGTGCCAGCAGCTTAGTGGAGGGCTCCTCACGTAAGGTTCAGTTCTTC.

This chain connects TRBV4-2 to TRBJ2-5, with 7 bases identical to TRBD1. Germline CDR1 reads LGHNA; CDR2 reads YNFKEQ. There are 14 residues in the CDR3. The J segment lost 4 bases and the V segment lost 3 bases, leaving 5 bases of the junction unmatched. CDR3 in DNA: TGTGCCAGCAGCCACCGACAGGGCCGAGAGACCCAGTACTTC. This sequence encodes CASSHRQGRETQYF.

V usage is TRBV29-1 and J usage is TRBJ2-7; 8 bases are shared with TRBD1. The germline gives CDR1 SQVTM, CDR2 ANQGSEA. This CDR3 is 14 amino acids long. Trimming removed 1 base from V and 2 bases from J; junction bases left unmatched: 4. CDR3 loop: CSVEVQDRAYEQYF. CDR3 sequence (DNA): TGCAGCGTTGAAGTTCAGGACAGGGCCTACGAGCAGTACTTC.

The chain employs TRBV4-1 and TRBJ2-7; D remains unclear. CDR3 length: 15 amino acids. With 3 bases removed from V and 1 base from J, the gap between germline ends came to 13 bases. Looked up from germline, CDR1 is MGHRA and CDR2 is YSYEKL. In nucleotides, the CDR3 is TGCGCCAGCAGCCAGCCATCGCACGGATCCTACGAGCAGTACTTC. Its protein product is CASSQPSHGSYEQYF.

This rearrangement joins TRBV7-2 to TRBJ1-2; TRBD1 is a possible D gene (5 bases). Germline V CDR1 and CDR2: SGHTA, FQGNSA. The length of the CDR3 is 14 residues. V was cut by 5 bases and J by 3 bases, with 13 bases left in between. CDR3 nucleotides: TGTGCCAGCAGCCAGAGTGGGGGTTACTATGGCTACACCTTC. Its translation is CASSQSGGYYGYTF.

This clone was counted a few times. The rearrangement uses TRBV7-3 and TRBJ2-2, with 9 bases aligning to TRBD2. CDR1 and CDR2 (germline): SGHTA, FQGTGA. This CDR3 contains 15 residues. V was pared by 4 bases and J by 2 bases, with 2 bases of the junction left unmatched. Here the CDR3 reads CASSSGLANTGELFF. The CDR3 coding sequence is TGTGCCAGCAGCTCGGGACTAGCCAACACCGGGGAGCTGTTTTTT.

This clone was recorded a few times. This chain uses TRBV7-3 with TRBJ2-7; no definite D call. CDR3 length: 13 amino acids. Per the germline V gene, CDR1 is SGHTA and CDR2 is FQGTGA. Trimming stripped 0 bases from V and 5 bases from J, with 8 bases between. The CDR3 coding sequence is TGTGCCAGCAGCTTAACGCCTTCCCACGAGCAGTACTTC. This sequence encodes CASSLTPSHEQYF.

This chain joins TRBV30 and TRBJ1-5, with D possibly being TRBD1 (5 bases). The germline CDR1 and CDR2 sequences are GTSNPN and SVGIG (reference sequence). The V end was cut by 0 bases, the J end by 6 bases, with 21 bases between. This CDR3 has 17 amino acids. The CDR3 coding sequence is TGTGCCTGGAGTGTACGAACTGGGGCAGTGTATCGTCAGCCCCAGCATTTT. Translated, it gives CAWSVRTGAVYRQPQHF.

The chain employs TRBV29-1 and TRBJ2-3, with D hard to call. The germline gives CDR1 SQVTM, CDR2 ANQGSEA. The CDR3 covers 13 residues. V lost 3 bases to trimming and J lost 0 bases, with 7 bases between them. The CDR3 is CSVEARSTDTQYF. The DNA of the CDR3 is TGCAGCGTTGAGGCCAGGAGCACAGATACGCAGTATTTT.

This clone has only one observation. V and J are TRBV29-1 and TRBJ2-7; 13 bases fit TRBD2. The CDR3 totals 15 residues. Germline-derived CDR1 and CDR2 are SQVTM and ANQGSEA. Trimming removed 6 bases from V and 4 bases from J; junction bases left unmatched: 9. The CDR3: CSVGTMTSGGYEQYF. As DNA, the CDR3 is TGCAGCGTGGGAACCATGACTAGCGGGGGGTACGAGCAGTACTTC.

The chain recombines TRBV29-1 with TRBJ1-2, with a weak D call TRBD1 (6 bases). CDR3 length equals 13 residues. The V end lost 3 bases, the J end lost 4 bases, and 12 bases lay between the germline ends. Germline V lookup: CDR1 SQVTM, CDR2 ANQGSEA. Here the CDR3 DNA reads TGCAGCGTTGAGGTGGACAGCGCCTATGGCTACACCTTC. It codes for CSVEVDSAYGYTF.

This chain uses TRBV29-1 with TRBJ1-2; D is possibly TRBD1 (5 bases). Germline CDR1 is SQVTM and CDR2 is ANQGSEA. The CDR3 extends over 15 amino acids. Trimming took off 6 bases at V and 6 bases at J, with 23 bases between the two ends. The CDR3 sequence is CSVPPGTARIHGYTF. In nucleotides, the CDR3 is TGCAGCGTCCCCCCCGGGACGGCTAGAATCCATGGCTACACCTTC.

This rearrangement joins TRBV5-1 to TRBJ2-3; no definite D call. Germline V gives CDR1 SGHRS, CDR2 YFSETQ. There are 16 residues in the CDR3. Between the trimmed V and J ends, which lost 4 bases and 0 bases, there was a span of 15 bases. DNA for the CDR3: TGCGCCAGCAGCGCGGAAGGGCGCACCAGCACAGATACGCAGTATTTT. It translates to CASSAEGRTSTDTQYF.

This chain links TRBV6-5 with TRBJ2-2, with 9 bases identical to TRBD1. Germline lookup yields CDR1 MNHEY and CDR2 SVGAGI. The length of the CDR3 is 16 residues. J gave up 0 bases and V 4 bases, and 3 bases lay outside the gene matches. The CDR3 loop reads CASSLTGGANTGELFF. The CDR3 nucleotides are TGTGCCAGCAGTTTAACAGGGGGCGCGAACACCGGGGAGCTGTTTTTT.